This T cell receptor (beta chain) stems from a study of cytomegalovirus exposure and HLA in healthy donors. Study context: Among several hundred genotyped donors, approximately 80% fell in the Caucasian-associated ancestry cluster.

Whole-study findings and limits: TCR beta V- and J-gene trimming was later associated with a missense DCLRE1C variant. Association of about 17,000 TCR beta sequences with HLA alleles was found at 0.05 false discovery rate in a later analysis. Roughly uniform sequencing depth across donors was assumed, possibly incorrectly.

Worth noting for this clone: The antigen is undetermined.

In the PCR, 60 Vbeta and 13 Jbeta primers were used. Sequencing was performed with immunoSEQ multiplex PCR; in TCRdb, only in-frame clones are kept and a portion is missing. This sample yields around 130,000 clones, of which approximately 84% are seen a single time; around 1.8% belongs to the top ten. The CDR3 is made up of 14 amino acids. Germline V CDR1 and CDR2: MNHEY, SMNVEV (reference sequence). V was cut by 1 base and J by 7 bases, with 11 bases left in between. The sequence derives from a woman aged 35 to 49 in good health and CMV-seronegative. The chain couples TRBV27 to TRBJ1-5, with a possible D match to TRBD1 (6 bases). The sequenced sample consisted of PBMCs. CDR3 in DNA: TGTGCCAGCAGTTTATGGGGGGGCGACCAGCCCCAGCATTTT. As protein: CASSLWGGDQPQHF.